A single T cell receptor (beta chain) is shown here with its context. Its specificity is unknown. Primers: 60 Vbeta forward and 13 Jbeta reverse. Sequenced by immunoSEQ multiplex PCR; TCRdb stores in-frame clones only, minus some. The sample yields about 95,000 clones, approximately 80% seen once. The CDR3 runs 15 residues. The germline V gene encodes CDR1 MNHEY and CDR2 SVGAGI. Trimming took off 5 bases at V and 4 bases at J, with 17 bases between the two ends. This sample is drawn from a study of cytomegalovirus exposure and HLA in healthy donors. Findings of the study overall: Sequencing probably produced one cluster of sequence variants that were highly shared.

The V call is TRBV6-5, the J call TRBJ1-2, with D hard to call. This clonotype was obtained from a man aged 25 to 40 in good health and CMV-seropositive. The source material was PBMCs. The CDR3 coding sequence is TGTGCCAGCAGTCGGACGGAGGGCAGTGGCTATGGCTACACCTTC. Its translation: CASSRTEGSGYGYTF.